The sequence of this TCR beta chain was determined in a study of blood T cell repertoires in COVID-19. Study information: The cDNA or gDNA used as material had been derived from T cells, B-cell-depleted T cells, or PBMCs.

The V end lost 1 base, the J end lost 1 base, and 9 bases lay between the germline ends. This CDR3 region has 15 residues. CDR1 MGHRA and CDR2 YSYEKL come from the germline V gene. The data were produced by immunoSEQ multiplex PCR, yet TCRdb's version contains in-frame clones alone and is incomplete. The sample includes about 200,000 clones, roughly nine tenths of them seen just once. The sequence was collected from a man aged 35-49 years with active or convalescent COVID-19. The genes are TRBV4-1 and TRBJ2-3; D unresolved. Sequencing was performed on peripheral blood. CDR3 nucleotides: TGCGCCAGCAGCCAAGGCCCTCAGGGCACAGATACGCAGTATTTT. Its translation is CASSQGPQGTDTQYF.